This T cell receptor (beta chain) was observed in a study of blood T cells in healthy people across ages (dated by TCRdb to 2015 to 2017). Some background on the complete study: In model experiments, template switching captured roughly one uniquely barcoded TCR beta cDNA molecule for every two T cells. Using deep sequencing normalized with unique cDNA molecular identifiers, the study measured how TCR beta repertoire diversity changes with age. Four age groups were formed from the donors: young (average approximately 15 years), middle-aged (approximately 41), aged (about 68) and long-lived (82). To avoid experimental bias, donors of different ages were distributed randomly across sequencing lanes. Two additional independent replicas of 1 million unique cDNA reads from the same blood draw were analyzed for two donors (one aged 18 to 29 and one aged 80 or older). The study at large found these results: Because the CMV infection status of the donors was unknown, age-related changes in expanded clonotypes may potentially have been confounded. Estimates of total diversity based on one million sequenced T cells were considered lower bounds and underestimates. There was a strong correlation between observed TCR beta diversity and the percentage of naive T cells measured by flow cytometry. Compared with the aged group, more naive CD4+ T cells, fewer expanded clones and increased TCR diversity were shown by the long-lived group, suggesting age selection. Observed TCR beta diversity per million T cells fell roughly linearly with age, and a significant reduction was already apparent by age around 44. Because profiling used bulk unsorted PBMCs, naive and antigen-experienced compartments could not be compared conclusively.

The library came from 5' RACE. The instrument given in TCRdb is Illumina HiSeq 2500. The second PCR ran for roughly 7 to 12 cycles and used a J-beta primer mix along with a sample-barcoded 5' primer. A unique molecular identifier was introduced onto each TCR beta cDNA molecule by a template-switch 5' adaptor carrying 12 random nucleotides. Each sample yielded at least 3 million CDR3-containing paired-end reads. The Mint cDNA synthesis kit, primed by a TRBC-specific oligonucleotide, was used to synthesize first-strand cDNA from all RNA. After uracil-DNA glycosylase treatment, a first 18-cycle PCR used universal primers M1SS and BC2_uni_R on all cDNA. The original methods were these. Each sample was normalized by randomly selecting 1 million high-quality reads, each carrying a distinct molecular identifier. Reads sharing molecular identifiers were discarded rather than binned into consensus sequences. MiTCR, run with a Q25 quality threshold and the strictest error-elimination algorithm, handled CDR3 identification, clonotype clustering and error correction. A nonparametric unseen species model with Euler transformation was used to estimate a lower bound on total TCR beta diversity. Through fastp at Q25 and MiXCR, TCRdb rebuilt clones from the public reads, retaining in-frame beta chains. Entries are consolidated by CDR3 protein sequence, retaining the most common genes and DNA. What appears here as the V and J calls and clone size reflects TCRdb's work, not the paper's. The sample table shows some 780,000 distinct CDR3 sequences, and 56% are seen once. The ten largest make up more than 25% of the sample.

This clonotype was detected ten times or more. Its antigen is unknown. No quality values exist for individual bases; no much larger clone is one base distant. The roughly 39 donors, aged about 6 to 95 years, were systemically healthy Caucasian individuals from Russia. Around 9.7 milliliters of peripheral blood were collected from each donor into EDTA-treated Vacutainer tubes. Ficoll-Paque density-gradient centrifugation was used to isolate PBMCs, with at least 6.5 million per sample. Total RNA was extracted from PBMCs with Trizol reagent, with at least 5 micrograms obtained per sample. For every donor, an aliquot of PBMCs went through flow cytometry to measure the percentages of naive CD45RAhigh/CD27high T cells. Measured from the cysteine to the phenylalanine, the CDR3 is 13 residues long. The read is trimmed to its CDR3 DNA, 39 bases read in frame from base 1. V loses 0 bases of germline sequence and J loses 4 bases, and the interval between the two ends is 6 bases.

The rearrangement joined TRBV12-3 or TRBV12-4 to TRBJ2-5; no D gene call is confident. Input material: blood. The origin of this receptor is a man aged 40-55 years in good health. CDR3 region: CASSLAFRETQYF. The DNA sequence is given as TGTGCCAGCAGTTTAGCCTTCCGAGAGACCCAGTACTTC.